These T cell receptor beta chains were read from a single sample in a study of cytomegalovirus exposure and HLA in healthy donors. Libraries were prepared by immunoSEQ multiplex PCR; TCRdb keeps only in-frame clonotypes and omits some of them. Of under 200,000 clones detected, approximately 71% appear once; the ten largest clones hold 4% to 5.5%. The sequencing input was PBMCs. The receptors originated from a male donor in good health and CMV-seronegative. Each CDR3 is given with its conserved first and last residue. Each record gives: J gene, clone size, D gene, V gene, CDR3 DNA, CDR3 protein. The D gene is left open where the match is weak. Expanded clones are given a class, and other clones once, few, many or no size at all.

>TRBJ1-1|-|-|TRBV5-6
TGTGCCAGCAGCTTGGGACACTACACTGAAGCTTTCTTT
CASSLGHYTEAFF
>TRBJ2-5|-|TRBD2|TRBV19
TGTGCCAGTAGTATATGGACTAGCGGGAGAGAGACCCAGTACTTC
CASSIWTSGRETQYF
>TRBJ1-3|-|-|TRBV10-2
TGCGCCAGCAGTGAGTCTGGACTGAACACCATATATTTT
CASSESGLNTIYF
>TRBJ2-1|-|TRBD2|TRBV6-4
TGTGCCAGCAGTGGGACTAGCGGCAGGGAGCAGTTCTTC
CASSGTSGREQFF
>TRBJ1-1|-|-|TRBV11-2
TGTGCCAGCAGCGGGCTGAACACTGAAGCTTTCTTT
CASSGLNTEAFF
>TRBJ1-5|-|TRBD1|TRBV15
TGTGCCACCAGCGACAGGGGGTCCGGCAATCAGCCCCAGCATTTT
CATSDRGSGNQPQHF
>TRBJ2-7|-|TRBD2|TRBV2
TGTGCCAGCAGTGTGGATAGCGGGAGTTACGAGCAGTACTTC
CASSVDSGSYEQYF
>TRBJ1-1|-|TRBD1|TRBV11-2
TGTGCCAGCAGCTTATTAACAGGGGGAGCTGAAGCTTTCTTT
CASSLLTGGAEAFF
>TRBJ1-5|-|-|TRBV4-1
TGCGCCAGCAGCCCGACAGGTGGCAATCAGCCCCAGCATTTT
CASSPTGGNQPQHF
>TRBJ2-1|-|TRBD2|TRBV5-1
TGCGCCAGCAGCTTGGCCCCCGTTTGGGCGGGAGACAATGAGCAGTTCTTC
CASSLAPVWAGDNEQFF
>TRBJ2-5|-|-|TRBV2
TGTGCCAGCAGTGAAGGAGGCAGAGAGGGATCGGAGCCCCAGTACTTC
CASSEGGREGSEPQYF
>TRBJ2-7|-|-|TRBV5-4
TGTGCCAGCAGGACTAACCCGGGCCTATCCTACGAGCAGTACTTC
CASRTNPGLSYEQYF
>TRBJ2-1|-|TRBD1|TRBV30
TGTGCCGGGGACAGGGGATACAATGAGCAGTTCTTC
CAGDRGYNEQFF
>TRBJ2-2|once|-|TRBV2
TGTGCCAGCAGTGCCGACTACGGGGAGCTGTTTTTT
CASSADYGELFF
>TRBJ2-1|-|TRBD2|TRBV9
TGTGCCAGCAGCGTAGAGGCTAGCGGGTTGAGCTCCTACAATGAGCAGTTCTTC
CASSVEASGLSSYNEQFF
>TRBJ2-7|-|TRBD1|TRBV18
TGTGCCAGCTCACCCGGGGGGACAGGGGGCGAAGAGCAGTACTTC
CASSPGGTGGEEQYF
>TRBJ2-5|-|TRBD1|TRBV5-6
TGTGCCAGCAGCTTGTTGGACAGGAGAGAGACCCAGTACTTC
CASSLLDRRETQYF
>TRBJ1-5|once|-|TRBV7-2
TGTGCCAGCAGCCCGCGCCGCAATCAGCCCCAGCATTTT
CASSPRRNQPQHF
>TRBJ2-5|once|-|TRBV5-6
TGTGCCAGCAGCCAAATGGGCAGGGGCGAGACCCAGTACTTC
CASSQMGRGETQYF
>TRBJ1-4|-|-|TRBV29-1
TGCAGCGTAAATAATGAGAATGAAAAACTGTTTTTT
CSVNNENEKLFF
>TRBJ2-5|-|-|TRBV7-3
TGTGCCAGCAGCTTAACAAGAGGGGACGGGAGTAGGGAGACCCAGTACTTC
CASSLTRGDGSRETQYF
>TRBJ1-4|-|-|TRBV5-1
TGCGCCAGCTCGGGGGGGTCGGCGAATGAAAAACTGTTTTTT
CASSGGSANEKLFF
>TRBJ2-6|-|-|TRBV29-1
TGCAGCGTTGAAGTTCACTCTGGGGCCAACGTCCTGACTTTC
CSVEVHSGANVLTF
>TRBJ1-1|few|-|TRBV6-6
TGTGCCAGCAGTTATGGAGGGGCCATGAACACTGAAGCTTTCTTT
CASSYGGAMNTEAFF
>TRBJ2-5|-|-|TRBV6-1
TGTGCCAGCAGTGAACGGCAGAGGCAGACCCAGTACTTC
CASSERQRQTQYF
>TRBJ1-1|-|-|TRBV28
TGTGCCAGCAGTTTAGACGGCCGGAGCCAAGCTTTCTTT
CASSLDGRSQAFF
>TRBJ2-5|-|TRBD2|TRBV5-1
TGCGCCAGCAGCTTAAGACTAGCGGGCTTGGGGGGCGAGACCCAGTACTTC
CASSLRLAGLGGETQYF
>TRBJ2-7|-|-|TRBV6-5
TGTGCCAGCAGGTCGAGGCGACAGCAGACCTACGAGCAGTACTTC
CASRSRRQQTYEQYF
>TRBJ2-3|-|TRBD2|TRBV15
TGTGCCACCAGCAGAGAACTAGCGGGCACAGATACGCAGTATTTT
CATSRELAGTDTQYF
>TRBJ1-1|-|TRBD1|TRBV15
TGTGCCACCAGCAGAATTCGGGAAAGGACAGGGAACACTGAAGCTTTCTTT
CATSRIRERTGNTEAFF
>TRBJ2-1|-|-|TRBV4-1
TGCGCCAGCAGTCCAAGAGGGGGAGGGATTCGGGAGGCCTCCTACAATGAGCAGTTCTTC
CASSPRGGGIREASYNEQFF
>TRBJ2-3|-|-|TRBV6-1
TGTGCCAGCAGTTCCCCCGGGGATACGCAGTATTTT
CASSSPGDTQYF
>TRBJ2-7|-|TRBD1|TRBV2
TGTGCCAGCAGTGAGATGACAGGGGAAAACTACGAGCAGTACTTC
CASSEMTGENYEQYF
>TRBJ1-1|-|-|TRBV6-6
TGTGCCAGCAGTTACCCCCAGAACACTGAAGCTTTCTTT
CASSYPQNTEAFF
>TRBJ2-7|-|-|TRBV19
TGTGCCAGTAGTGCCTCTACGAACGAGCAGTACTTC
CASSASTNEQYF
>TRBJ2-4|-|-|TRBV27
TGTGCCAGCCCGGGACTCTCGCTAGCCAAAAACATTCAGTACTTC
CASPGLSLAKNIQYF
>TRBJ2-1|-|TRBD2|TRBV5-1
TGCGCCAGCAGCGGGGGACTAGTGGGCGGAAATGAGCAGTTCTTC
CASSGGLVGGNEQFF
>TRBJ2-5|-|TRBD2|TRBV7-2
TGTGCCAGCAGCCGGCGGGAGAAAGAGACCCAGTACTTC
CASSRREKETQYF
>TRBJ2-7|-|-|TRBV27
TGTGCCAGCAGTTGGTCGGGAGACTCCTACGAGCAGTACTTC
CASSWSGDSYEQYF
>TRBJ1-6|-|-|TRBV5-1
TGCGCCAGCAGCTTGGGGGCAGGGGCAGATTCACCCCTCCACTTT
CASSLGAGADSPLHF
>TRBJ1-1|-|-|TRBV7-9
TGTGCCAGCAGCCTCGACAGAATGAACACTGAAGCTTTCTTT
CASSLDRMNTEAFF
>TRBJ1-1|-|-|TRBV18
TGTGCCAGCTCACCACGGGAGGGGGGAGGCAGGACTGAAGCTTTCTTT
CASSPREGGGRTEAFF
>TRBJ2-7|-|-|TRBV4-1
TGCGCCAGCAGCCAAGTTTTCCGCTACGAGCAGTACTTC
CASSQVFRYEQYF
>TRBJ1-1|-|-|TRBV14
TGTGCCAGCAGCCAAGATACTTACACTGAAGCTTTCTTT
CASSQDTYTEAFF
>TRBJ1-4|-|TRBD1|TRBV4-1
TGCGCCAGCAGCCTGAACGCCGGGACAGAAAATGAAAAACTGTTTTTT
CASSLNAGTENEKLFF
>TRBJ2-7|-|-|TRBV4-2
TGTGCCAGCAGCCAAGATGCGGCCACCTACGAGCAGTACTTC
CASSQDAATYEQYF
>TRBJ2-2|-|-|TRBV6-1
TGTGCCAGCAGTTTGTCAGGGGTGACCGGGGAGCTGTTTTTT
CASSLSGVTGELFF
>TRBJ1-1|-|-|TRBV19
TGTGCCAGTAGTATGGGGAACAGGGTAAGGGACCAAGCTTTCTTT
CASSMGNRVRDQAFF
>TRBJ2-7|-|TRBD2|TRBV20-1
TGCAGTGGTAGACTAGCGCGGGAGCAGTACTTC
CSGRLAREQYF
>TRBJ2-2|-|-|TRBV27
TGTGCCAGCAGCAACAGAAACACCGGGGAGCTGTTTTTT
CASSNRNTGELFF
>TRBJ2-7|-|TRBD2|TRBV7-3
TGTGCCAGCAGCGAGACTAGCGGCTCCTCCTACGAGCAGTACTTC
CASSETSGSSYEQYF
>TRBJ2-7|-|TRBD1|TRBV5-1
TGCGCCAGCAGCTTGGGACAGGGGGACTACGAGCAGTACTTC
CASSLGQGDYEQYF
>TRBJ2-1|-|-|TRBV4-3
TGCGCCAGCAGCCAGTTAACAGGTAGTGAGCAGTTCTTC
CASSQLTGSEQFF
>TRBJ2-7|-|-|TRBV27
TGTGCCAGCAGTTTATCCCCCAGCGGTAGGTCCTACGAGCAGTACTTC
CASSLSPSGRSYEQYF
>TRBJ2-5|-|-|TRBV7-9
TGTGCCAGCAGCTTGGCAGGGTCCCAAGAGACCCAGTACTTC
CASSLAGSQETQYF
>TRBJ1-1|-|TRBD1|TRBV20-1
TGCAGTGCTGGACAGGTTGAGACTTTCTTT
CSAGQVETFF
>TRBJ1-5|-|-|TRBV6-5
TGTGCCAGCAGCCGACAGGAGAGGCAGCCCCAGCATTTT
CASSRQERQPQHF
>TRBJ1-5|-|-|TRBV5-8
TGTGCCAGCAGCCGGAACCGGGGGGGTCAGCCCCAGCATTTT
CASSRNRGGQPQHF
>TRBJ2-7|-|TRBD2|TRBV6-5
TGTGCCAGCAGTTACTCCACTAGCGGTGCTTACGAGCAGTACTTC
CASSYSTSGAYEQYF